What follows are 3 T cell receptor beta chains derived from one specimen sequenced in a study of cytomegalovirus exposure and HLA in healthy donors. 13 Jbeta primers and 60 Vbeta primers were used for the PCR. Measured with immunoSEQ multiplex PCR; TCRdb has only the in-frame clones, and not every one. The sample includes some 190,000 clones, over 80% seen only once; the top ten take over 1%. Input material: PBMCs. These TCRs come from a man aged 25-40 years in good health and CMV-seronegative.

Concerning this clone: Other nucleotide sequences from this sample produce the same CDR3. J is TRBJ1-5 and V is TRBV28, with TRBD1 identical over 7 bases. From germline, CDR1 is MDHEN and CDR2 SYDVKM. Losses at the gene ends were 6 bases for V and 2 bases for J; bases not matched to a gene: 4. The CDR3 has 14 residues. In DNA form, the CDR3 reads TGTGCCAGCAGCCTAACAGGGGGCAATCAGCCCCAGCATTTT. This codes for CASSLTGGNQPQHF.

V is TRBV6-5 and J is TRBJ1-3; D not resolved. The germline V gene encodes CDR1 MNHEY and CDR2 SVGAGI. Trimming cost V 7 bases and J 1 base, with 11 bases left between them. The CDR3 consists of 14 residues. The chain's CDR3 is CASTSDLSGNTIYF. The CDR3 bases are TGTGCCAGCACCTCGGACTTATCTGGAAACACCATATATTTT.

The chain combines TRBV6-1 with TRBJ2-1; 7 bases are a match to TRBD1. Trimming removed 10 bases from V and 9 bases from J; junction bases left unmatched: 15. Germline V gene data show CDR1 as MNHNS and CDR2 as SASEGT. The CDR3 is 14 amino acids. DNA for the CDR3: TGTGCCACGGGGTTAGACAGGGCGCGTAGTGAGCAGTTCTTC. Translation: CATGLDRARSEQFF.